This T cell receptor beta chain was sequenced in a study of T cell responses to AZD1222 COVID-19 vaccine. Study observations and caveats: CD4 TCRs linked to vaccination spanned spike, dominating at 160-218 and 743-854. The breadth and depth of Spike-specific TCRs increased once two AZD1222 doses had been given.

CDR3 size: 15 residues. V shed 8 bases and J 5 bases; nucleotides not matched to a gene: 14. The germline V gene encodes CDR1 MNHEY and CDR2 SVGAGI. Notes on this clone: The antigen remains unidentified.

Repertoires were generated with immunoSEQ multiplex PCR, while TCRdb's copy carries only in-frame clones and drops some. The sample records 75,000 to 100,000 clones, about nine tenths being singletons. The chain couples TRBV6-5 to TRBJ2-7, with 8 bases identical to TRBD1. The sequencing used peripheral blood, collected on day 0 of AZD1222 vaccination. The source is an adult in good health. The CDR3 protein is CASAGGTGRRNEQYF. As DNA, the CDR3 is TGTGCCAGCGCCGGAGGGACAGGCCGGCGAAACGAGCAGTACTTC.